These 30 T cell receptor beta chains originate from one sample sequenced in a study of glioma-infiltrating T cells. TCR alpha and beta CDR3 regions were amplified from RNA using iRepertoire nested multiplex PCR. One entry per CDR3 protein, called by TCRdb with MiXCR from the multiplex PCR reads. This sample carries a few hundred thousand distinct CDR3 sequences, 41% of them seen once, and the ten largest clones take around 12%. The sequencing sample was made of glioma tissue, nonneoplastic brain tissue, or PBMCs (not recorded which). The receptors were sampled from a human donor with low-grade glioma or glioblastoma, undergoing nonglioma brain surgery, or in good health (not recorded which).

This clonotype showed up just a few times. The chain couples TRBV5-1 to TRBJ1-1; D not certain. CDR1 SGHRS and CDR2 YFSETQ come from the germline V gene. V lost 1 base and J 4 bases, leaving 11 bases between the germline ends. This CDR3 is built from 14 residues. CDR3 nucleotide sequence: TGCGCCAGCAGCTTGCTAACCGGGCCCACTGAAGCTTTCTTT. It encodes CASSLLTGPTEAFF. The full variable domain, in which reference TRBV5-1 and TRBJ1-1 provide the parts outside the CDR3, is KAGVTQTPRYLIKTRGQQVTLSCSPISGHRSVSWYQQTPGQGLQFLFEYFSETQRNKGNFPGRFSGRQFSNSRSEMNVSTLELGDSALYLCASSLLTGPTEAFFGQGTRLTVV.

This clonotype occurred many times. V gene TRBV6-2 or TRBV6-3 combines with J gene TRBJ1-1; D is unresolved. Trimming removed 7 bases at V and 1 base at J, with 19 bases between. CDR3 size: 16 residues. The germline V gene encodes CDR1 MNHEY and CDR2 SVGEGT. The CDR3 here is CASIRLALTGNTEAFF. The DNA of the CDR3 is TGTGCCAGCATTCGATTAGCACTGACGGGGAACACTGAAGCTTTCTTT.

This clonotype was recorded once. One end of the junction varies from germline; a read error may be responsible. This chain uses TRBV20-1 with TRBJ2-1, with 8 bases aligning to TRBD2. CDR3 length: 13 amino acids. CDR1 is DFQATT, CDR2 SNEGSKA, per germline (reference sequence). DNA for the CDR3: TGCAGTGCGGTAGCGGGATCCTACATTGAGCAGTTCTTC. It codes for CSAVAGSYIEQFF.

This chain links TRBV12-3 or TRBV12-4 with TRBJ1-5; D remains ambiguous. The V gene lost 6 bases and the J gene lost 3 bases, with 12 bases spanning the gap. The CDR3 extends over 14 amino acids. In nucleotides, the CDR3 is TGTGCCAGCAGCCCAGACGGCTACAATCAGCCCCAGCATTTT. It codes for CASSPDGYNQPQHF.

This clonotype was detected many times. The genes are TRBV6-1 and TRBJ2-1, with TRBD2 as a possible D gene (6 bases). Trimming removed 6 bases at V and 5 bases at J, with 17 bases between. In germline, CDR1 is MNHNS, CDR2 SASEGT. CDR3 size: 15 residues. CDR3 amino acids: CASRSQGLPNNEQFF. In DNA form, the CDR3 reads TGTGCCAGCAGGAGCCAAGGACTACCTAACAATGAGCAGTTCTTC.

This clonotype occurred a few times. The chain uses TRBV4-1 and TRBJ1-3, with 8 bases matching TRBD1. Germline assignment: CDR1 MGHRA and CDR2 YSYEKL. V trimming: 5 bases; J trimming: 3 bases; junction bases outside the gene matches: 3. CDR3 length: 14 amino acids. Here the CDR3 DNA reads TGCGCCAGCAGCGTACAGGGGGATGGAAACACCATATATTTT. This codes for CASSVQGDGNTIYF.

This clonotype turned up a few times. This chain connects TRBV2 to TRBJ2-3; possible D gene TRBD2, 6 bases. V dropped 2 bases and J dropped 5 bases, with 11 bases sitting between them. From germline, CDR1 is SNHLY and CDR2 FYNNEI. The CDR3 is 14 residues long. CDR3: CASSETGAGDTQYF. The DNA of the CDR3 is TGTGCCAGCAGTGAAACGGGAGCCGGAGATACGCAGTATTTT.

This clonotype was detected a few times. The chain couples TRBV12-5 to TRBJ2-3; D is possibly TRBD2 (5 bases). V was trimmed by 6 bases and J by 4 bases, leaving 11 bases between them. Germline CDR1 is LGHNT and CDR2 is FRNRAP. The CDR3 is 13 residues long. In DNA form, the CDR3 reads TGTGCTAGTGGGGCATCGGGATCAGATACGCAGTATTTT. It encodes CASGASGSDTQYF.

Here the CDR3 reads CASSNGLAGQYF. DNA of the CDR3: TGCGCCAGCAGCAACGGACTAGCCGGGCAGTATTTT. V is TRBV5-1 and J is TRBJ2-3; TRBD2 agrees at 8 bases. Trimming removed 4 bases from V and 11 bases from J; junction bases left unmatched: 6. Germline CDR1 is SGHRS and CDR2 is YFSETQ. The CDR3 totals 12 residues.

As for this clonotype: A much larger clone lies one base from this, so it may be a read error. The V gene is TRBV27, the J gene TRBJ1-1; 8 bases match TRBD1. This CDR3 is 14 amino acids long. Germline V gene data show CDR1 as MNHEY and CDR2 as SMNVEV (reference sequence). The CDR3 sequence is CASSLIQGGTEASF. As DNA, the CDR3 is TGTGCCAGCAGTTTGATACAGGGGGGCACTGAAGCTTCCTTT.

A note on this clonotype: At one end the junction does not follow the germline gene, possibly because of a read error. The chain has TRBV24-1 and TRBJ2-1; 9 bases line up with TRBD2. The V gene's germline CDR1 is KGHDR and CDR2 SFDVKD. The length of the CDR3 is 13 residues. Here the CDR3 DNA reads TGTGCCACGGAATCTAGCGGGGATGATGAGCAGCTCTTC. Translated: CATESSGDDEQLF.

With regard to this clonotype: One junction end disagrees with the germline gene, perhaps due to a read error. The gene calls are TRBV27 and TRBJ2-3, with D possibly matching TRBD2 (5 bases). This CDR3 is 14 amino acids long. From germline, CDR1 is MNHEY and CDR2 SMNVEV (reference sequence). CDR3 protein: CASMPTASTNTQYF. The CDR3 nucleotides read TGTGCCAGCATGCCAACAGCTAGCACAAATACGCAGTATTTT.

This clonotype came up many times. The chain joins TRBV20-1 to TRBJ1-3; no clear D gene. V was pared by 5 bases and J by 3 bases, with 8 bases between. This CDR3 has 12 residues. Germline V CDR1 and CDR2: DFQATT, SNEGSKA (reference sequence). CDR3 region: CSAGRFGNTIYF. CDR3 nucleotides: TGCAGTGCTGGGCGGTTTGGAAACACCATATATTTT.

This clonotype was counted a few times. V and J are TRBV20-1 and TRBJ2-7; TRBD1 is a possible D gene (6 bases). Germline V gene lookup returns CDR1 DFQATT and CDR2 SNEGSKA (reference sequence). The CDR3 is made up of 11 amino acids. This CDR3 reads CSTLTGYEQYF. The DNA for the CDR3 is TGCAGCACTCTGACAGGTTACGAGCAGTACTTC.

This clonotype was seen a few times. The chain employs TRBV4-3 and TRBJ1-3; D gene ambiguous. V shed 1 base and J shed 0 bases, with 7 bases lying between them. This CDR3 is built from 15 residues. Germline CDR1 and CDR2: LGHNA and YSLEER. The CDR3 loop reads CASSQVHSSGNTIYF. CDR3 sequence (DNA): TGCGCCAGCAGCCAAGTACACAGCTCTGGAAACACCATATATTTT.

A remark on this clonotype: Since a much larger clone is just one base distant, this may be a read error. The chain combines TRBV28 with TRBJ1-2, with D tentatively TRBD1 (6 bases). The CDR3 consists of 13 residues. Germline CDR1 MDHEN, CDR2 SYDVKM. The CDR3 sequence: CASSFTGYYGYAF. The CDR3 DNA reads as TGTGCCAGCAGTTTTACAGGGTACTATGGCTACGCCTTC.

CDR3 DNA: TGCAGCGTCGTAAATGAAAAACTGTTTTTT. Encoded protein: CSVVNEKLFF. The chain is built from TRBV29-1 and TRBJ1-4; D is unclear. Germline V gene sequence: CDR1 SQVTM, CDR2 ANQGSEA. Trimming shortened V by 6 bases and J by 5 bases, and 4 bases separated the two germline ends. The CDR3 length is 10 residues.

A remark on this clonotype: The final CDR3 position lacks the conserved phenylalanine or tryptophan, pointing to a likely read error. This chain uses TRBV4-1 with TRBJ1-5, with a possible D match to TRBD1 (6 bases). CDR3 length equals 15 residues. The germline V gene encodes CDR1 MGHRA and CDR2 YSYEKL. V was trimmed by 0 bases and J by 3 bases, leaving 9 bases between them. Here the CDR3 DNA reads TGCGCCAGCAGCCAAGATTCAGGGGTCAATCAGCCCCAGCATTCT. Translating gives CASSQDSGVNQPQHS.

About this clonotype: The CDR3 ends on some other residue instead of the conserved phenylalanine or tryptophan, so this is likely a read error. The V call is TRBV6-4, the J call TRBJ1-1; D may be TRBD1 (6 bases). The CDR3 runs 14 residues. The ends were cut back, 5 bases at V and 9 bases at J, with 19 bases in the middle. Germline loops: CDR1 MRHNA, CDR2 SNTAGT. The CDR3 nucleotides read TGTGCCAGCAGTTTTTCAGGGGAGATTACTAAAGCTTTCCTT. Its translation: CASSFSGEITKAFL.

The chain uses TRBV7-2 and TRBJ2-3; 8 nucleotides match TRBD1. V shed 1 base and J 0 bases; nucleotides not matched to a gene: 9. This CDR3 contains 18 residues. Per germline, CDR1 SGHTA and CDR2 FQGNSA. CDR3 coding DNA: TGTGCCAGCAGCTTAGTCGGAGGACAGGGTCGCAGCACAGATACGCAGTATTTT. It specifies CASSLVGGQGRSTDTQYF.

This clonotype was seen only once. A much more abundant neighbour one base away suggests this may be a read error. This chain uses TRBV28 with TRBJ2-4, with 9 bases lining up with TRBD2. The CDR3 has 16 residues. From germline, CDR1 is MDHEN and CDR2 SYDVKM. In nucleotides, the CDR3 is TGTGCCAGCAGCCACCTAGCGGGGCTATTCGGAAACATTCAGTGCTTC. Protein sequence: CASSHLAGLFGNIQCF.

Details on this clonotype: The conserved final phenylalanine or tryptophan is absent from the CDR3, which likely points to a read error. This sequence joins TRBV15 and TRBJ2-7; 11 nucleotides agree with TRBD1. J lost 6 bases, V lost 3 bases, and 4 bases had no gene match. Germline lookup yields CDR1 LNHNV and CDR2 YYDKDF (reference sequence). The CDR3 loop spans 14 amino acids. The CDR3 protein is CATSRDRGQVEQYS. CDR3 nucleotides: TGTGCCACCAGCAGGGACAGGGGGCAGGTCGAGCAGTACTCC.

This clonotype was observed many times. The V call is TRBV20-1, the J call TRBJ1-1; D remains ambiguous. The V and J ends lost 5 bases and 2 bases respectively, with 9 bases between them. Germline-derived CDR1 and CDR2 are DFQATT and SNEGSKA (reference sequence). CDR3 length: 12 amino acids. CDR3 bases: TGCAGTGCTGCCTGGGGTAACACTGAAGCTTTCTTT. Translating it yields CSAAWGNTEAFF.

This chain uses TRBV4-1 with TRBJ2-1, with no clear D. The CDR3 covers 14 residues. V was cut by 0 bases and J by 3 bases, with 6 bases left in between. Per germline, CDR1 MGHRA and CDR2 YSYEKL. The CDR3 nucleotides are TGCGCCAGCAGCCAAGATAACGTCTACAATGAGCAGTTCTTC. It codes for CASSQDNVYNEQFF.

Worth noting for this clonotype: A much larger clone differs by one base, so this may be a read error. The V call is TRBV27, the J call TRBJ2-1; 10 nucleotides match TRBD1. Germline V CDR1 and CDR2: MNHEY, SMNVEV (reference sequence). CDR3 size: 15 residues. The CDR3 region has the DNA TGTGCCAGCAGTTTAGGGACAGGGGCCTACAATGAGCGGTTCTTC. It encodes CASSLGTGAYNERFF.

The sample holds a few counts of this clonotype. This sequence joins TRBV20-1 and TRBJ2-3; TRBD2 might be the D (5 bases). V was pared by 6 bases and J by 4 bases, with 17 bases between. The germline CDR1 and CDR2 sequences are DFQATT and SNEGSKA (reference sequence). The length of the CDR3 is 14 residues. CDR3 loop: CSASVARGPDTQYF. DNA for the CDR3: TGCAGTGCCTCCGTCGCACGAGGGCCAGATACGCAGTATTTT.

In this sample, this clonotype turned up many times. The V call is TRBV20-1, the J call TRBJ1-5, with D unclear. Between the trimmed V and J ends, which lost 0 bases and 0 bases, there was a span of 9 bases. The CDR3 has 15 residues. The germline V gene has CDR1 DFQATT and CDR2 SNEGSKA (reference sequence). The CDR3 region is CSARDPGNSNQPQHF. CDR3 in DNA: TGCAGTGCTAGAGATCCCGGTAATAGCAATCAGCCCCAGCATTTT.

Turning to this clonotype: The final CDR3 position lacks the conserved phenylalanine or tryptophan, pointing to a likely read error. The J gene is TRBJ2-3, the V gene TRBV7-8; 7 bases are shared with TRBD1. The germline CDR1 and CDR2 sequences are SGHVS and FQNEAQ. The CDR3 has 15 amino acids. V lost 4 bases to trimming and J lost 0 bases; unmatched junction nucleotides: 4. CDR3: CASSSRDRSTDTQYS. The CDR3 DNA is TGTGCCAGCAGCTCCCGGGACAGAAGCACAGATACGCAGTATTCT.

The rearrangement joins TRBV4-1 to TRBJ2-7; D perhaps matches TRBD2 (6 bases). This CDR3 has 15 amino acids. CDR1 is MGHRA and CDR2 is YSYEKL in the germline V gene. The V end was cut by 0 bases, the J end by 3 bases, with 12 bases between. The CDR3 DNA follows: TGCGCCAGCAGCCAAGATCCGTTCGGGGGCTACGAGCAGTACTTC. Translated: CASSQDPFGGYEQYF.

This clonotype was found a few times. The rearrangement joins TRBV6-1 to TRBJ2-5, with 7 nucleotides matching TRBD1. The CDR3 covers 15 residues. The junction had 10 bases not matched to a gene; V was cut back by 4 bases and J by 5 bases. Germline loops: CDR1 MNHNS, CDR2 SASEGT. For the CDR3, the DNA is TGTGCCAGCAGTGGCCTGGGGACAGTGGGGGAGACCCAGTACTTC. Translating it yields CASSGLGTVGETQYF.